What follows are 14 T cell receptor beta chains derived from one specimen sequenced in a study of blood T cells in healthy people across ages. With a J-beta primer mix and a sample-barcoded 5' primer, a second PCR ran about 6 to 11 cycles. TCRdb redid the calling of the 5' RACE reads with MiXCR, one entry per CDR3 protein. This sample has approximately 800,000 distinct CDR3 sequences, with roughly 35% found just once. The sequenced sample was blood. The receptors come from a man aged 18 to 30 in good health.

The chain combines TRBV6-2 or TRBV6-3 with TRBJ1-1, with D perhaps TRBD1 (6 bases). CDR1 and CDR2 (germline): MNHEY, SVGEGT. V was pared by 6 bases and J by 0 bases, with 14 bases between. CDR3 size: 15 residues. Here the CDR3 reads CASRGWTDLNTEAFF. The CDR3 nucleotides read TGTGCCAGCAGAGGGTGGACAGATCTGAACACTGAAGCTTTCTTT.

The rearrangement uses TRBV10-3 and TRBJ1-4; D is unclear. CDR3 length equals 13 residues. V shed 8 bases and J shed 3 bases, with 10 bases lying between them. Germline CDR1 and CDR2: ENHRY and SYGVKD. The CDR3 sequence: CAIAGSANEKLFF. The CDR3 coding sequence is TGTGCCATCGCGGGTTCTGCTAATGAAAAACTGTTTTTT.

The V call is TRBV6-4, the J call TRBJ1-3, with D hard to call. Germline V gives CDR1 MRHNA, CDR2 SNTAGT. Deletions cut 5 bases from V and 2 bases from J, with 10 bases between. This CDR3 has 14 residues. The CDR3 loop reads CASSPDLTGNTIYF. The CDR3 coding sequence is TGTGCCAGCAGTCCCGACCTAACTGGAAACACCATATATTTT.

The CDR3 loop is CASSLDGQRNYGYTF. The CDR3 DNA is TGCGCCAGCAGCTTGGACGGACAGCGAAACTATGGCTACACCTTC. This chain connects TRBV5-1 to TRBJ1-2; a possible D gene is TRBD1 (6 bases). Germline CDR1 is SGHRS and CDR2 is YFSETQ. With 0 bases removed from V and 2 bases from J, the gap between germline ends came to 11 bases. The CDR3 sequence is 15 residues long.

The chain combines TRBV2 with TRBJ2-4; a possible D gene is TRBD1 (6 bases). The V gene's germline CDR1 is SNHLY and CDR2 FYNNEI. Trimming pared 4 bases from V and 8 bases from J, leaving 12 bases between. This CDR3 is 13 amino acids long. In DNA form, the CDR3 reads TGTGCCAGCAGTGGCACACAGGGTGACATTCAGTACTTC. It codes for CASSGTQGDIQYF. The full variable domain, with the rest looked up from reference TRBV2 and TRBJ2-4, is EPEVTQTPSHQVTQMGQEVILRCVPISNHLYFYWYRQILGQKVEFLVSFYNNEISEKSEIFDDQFSVERPDGSNFTLKIRSTKLEDSAMYFCASSGTQGDIQYFGAGTRLSVL.

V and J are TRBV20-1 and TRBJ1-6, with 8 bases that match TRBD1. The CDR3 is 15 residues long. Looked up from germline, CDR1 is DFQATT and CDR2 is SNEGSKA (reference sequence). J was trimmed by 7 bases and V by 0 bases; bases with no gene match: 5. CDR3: CSAREGGQDNSPLHF. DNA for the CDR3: TGCAGTGCTAGAGAGGGGGGACAGGACAATTCACCCCTCCACTTT.

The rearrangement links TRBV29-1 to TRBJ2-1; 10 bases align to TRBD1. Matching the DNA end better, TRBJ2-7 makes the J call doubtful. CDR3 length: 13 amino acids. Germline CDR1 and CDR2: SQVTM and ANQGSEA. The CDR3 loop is CSVRGQGSLEQYF. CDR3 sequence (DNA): TGCAGCGTTCGGGGACAGGGGTCTCTAGAGCAGTACTTC.

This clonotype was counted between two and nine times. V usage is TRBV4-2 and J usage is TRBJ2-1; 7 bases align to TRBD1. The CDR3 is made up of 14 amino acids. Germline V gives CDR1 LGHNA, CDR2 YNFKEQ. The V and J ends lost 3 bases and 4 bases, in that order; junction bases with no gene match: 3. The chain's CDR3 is CASSQPGQYNEQFF. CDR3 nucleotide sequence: TGTGCCAGCAGCCAGCCGGGACAGTACAATGAGCAGTTCTTC.

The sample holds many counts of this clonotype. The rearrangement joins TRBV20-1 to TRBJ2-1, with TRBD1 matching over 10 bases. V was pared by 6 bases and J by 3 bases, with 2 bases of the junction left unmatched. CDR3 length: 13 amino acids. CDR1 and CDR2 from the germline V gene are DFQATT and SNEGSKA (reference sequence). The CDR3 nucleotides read TGCAGTGCGGACAGGGGGGTCTACAATGAGCAGTTCTTC. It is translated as CSADRGVYNEQFF.

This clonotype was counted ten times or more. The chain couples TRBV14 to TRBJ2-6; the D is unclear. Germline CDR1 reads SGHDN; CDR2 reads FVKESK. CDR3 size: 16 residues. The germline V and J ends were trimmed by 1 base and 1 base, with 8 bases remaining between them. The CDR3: CASSQAFASGANVLTF. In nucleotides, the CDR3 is TGTGCCAGCAGCCAAGCATTCGCGTCTGGGGCCAACGTCCTGACTTTC.

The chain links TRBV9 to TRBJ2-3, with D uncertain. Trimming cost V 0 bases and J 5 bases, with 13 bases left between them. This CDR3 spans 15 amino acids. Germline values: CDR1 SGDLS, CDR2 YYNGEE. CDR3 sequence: CASSVESHLEDTQYF. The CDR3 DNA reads TGTGCCAGCAGCGTAGAGTCTCACCTCGAAGATACGCAGTATTTT. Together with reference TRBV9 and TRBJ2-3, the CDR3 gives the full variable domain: DSGVTQTPKHLITATGQRVTLRCSPRSGDLSVYWYQQSLDQGLQFLIQYYNGEERAKGNILERFSAQQFPDLHSELNLSSLELGDSALYFCASSVESHLEDTQYFGPGTRLTVL.

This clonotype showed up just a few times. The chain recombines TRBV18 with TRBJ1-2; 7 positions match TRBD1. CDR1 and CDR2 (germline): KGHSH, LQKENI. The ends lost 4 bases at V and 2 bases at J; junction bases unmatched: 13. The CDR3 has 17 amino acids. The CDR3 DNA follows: TGTGCCAGCTCACTTGGCGCGACAGGGATCCAGAACTATGGCTACACCTTC. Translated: CASSLGATGIQNYGYTF.

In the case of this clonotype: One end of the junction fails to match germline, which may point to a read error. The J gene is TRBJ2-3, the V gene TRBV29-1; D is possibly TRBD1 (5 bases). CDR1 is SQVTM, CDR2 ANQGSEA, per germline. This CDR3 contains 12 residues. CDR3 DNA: TGCAGCGGTAGAACAGGCACAGATACGCAGAATTTT. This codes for CSGRTGTDTQNF.

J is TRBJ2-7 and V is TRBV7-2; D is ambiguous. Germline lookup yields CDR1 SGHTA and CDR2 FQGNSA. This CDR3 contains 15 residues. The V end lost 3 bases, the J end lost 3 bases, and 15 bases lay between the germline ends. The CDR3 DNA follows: TGTGCCAGCAGCTTTGTCGCGTACGAGGACTACGAGCAGTACTTC. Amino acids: CASSFVAYEDYEQYF.